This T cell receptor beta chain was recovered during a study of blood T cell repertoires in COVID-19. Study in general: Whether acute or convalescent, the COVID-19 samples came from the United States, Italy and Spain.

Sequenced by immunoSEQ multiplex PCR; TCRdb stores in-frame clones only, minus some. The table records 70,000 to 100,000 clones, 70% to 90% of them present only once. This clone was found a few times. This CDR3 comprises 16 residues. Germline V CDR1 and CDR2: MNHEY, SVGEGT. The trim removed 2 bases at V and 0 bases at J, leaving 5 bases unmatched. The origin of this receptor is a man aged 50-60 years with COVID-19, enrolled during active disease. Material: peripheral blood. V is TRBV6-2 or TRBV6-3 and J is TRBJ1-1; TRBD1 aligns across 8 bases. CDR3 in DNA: TGTGCCAGCAGTTACACGTGGGACAGGCTGAACACTGAAGCTTTCTTT. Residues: CASSYTWDRLNTEAFF.